This TCR beta chain came from a study of blood T cell repertoires in COVID-19. On the study more broadly: Material from acute and convalescent COVID-19 was sourced from the United States, Italy and Spain.

Germline V CDR1 and CDR2: LGHDT, YNNKEL (reference sequence). There are 15 residues in the CDR3. The ends were cut back, 1 base at V and 8 bases at J, with 14 bases in the middle. This table comes from immunoSEQ multiplex PCR, and its TCRdb copy is limited to in-frame clones, with some not included. This table holds approximately 260,000 clones, over 75% found once. Sequencing was performed on peripheral blood. The TCR was taken from a woman aged 40 to 55 who had recovered from COVID-19. The rearrangement links TRBV3-1 (or the pseudogene TRBV3-2) to TRBJ1-4; D is ambiguous. The CDR3 DNA is TGTGCCAGCAGCCAAGCCTTGGAGGGAGGAGAAAAACTGTTTTTT. Encoded protein: CASSQALEGGEKLFF.